This TCR beta chain was recovered during a study of T cells in Graves' hyperthyroidism and ophthalmopathy. Amplification of TCR beta CDR3 regions was performed using RNA transcripts as template. The TCR CDR3 was amplified in a first-round RT-PCR using the HTBI primer set. TCRdb recomputed calls from the multiplex PCR reads with MiXCR, one row per CDR3 protein. The repertoire holds more than 250,000 distinct CDR3 sequences, over 12% seen once, with 30% to 35% in the top ten. V was shortened by 2 bases and J by 7 bases, with 17 bases between the two germline ends. Germline CDR1 ENHRY, CDR2 SYGVKD. CDR3 length: 15 residues. This clonotype was observed many times. Patients were aged 18 to 65, had disease duration under 2 months, and had newly diagnosed hyperthyroidism. Clinical symptoms, serum thyroxine, TRAb, thyroid ultrasound and orbital computed tomography informed diagnoses.

Sequencing was done on a sample of blood. This chain connects TRBV10-3 to TRBJ1-1; D is uncertain. This receptor was taken from a woman aged 50 to 60 with Graves' hyperthyroidism that later progressed to Graves' ophthalmopathy. This CDR3 reads CAISETPGVTFEAFF. The CDR3 region has the DNA TGTGCCATCAGTGAGACCCCAGGCGTCACGTTTGAAGCTTTCTTT.